Following are 6 T cell receptor beta chains from one sample sequenced in a study of response to subunit inactivated influenza vaccine (dated by TCRdb to the late 2010s). Libraries came from RT-PCR. TCRdb shows the sequencer as Illumina HiSeq 2500. The public reads were reanalyzed by TCRdb: fastp trimming at Q25, MiXCR alignment, in-frame beta chains only. Each entry is one CDR3 protein sequence, shown with its most common DNA and genes. Counted in this sample were 500,000 to 600,000 distinct CDR3 sequences; approximately 15% of them appeared once. The ten largest clones represent around 10% of the sample. The specimen comprised PBMCs from blood, sampled about 13 days after vaccination. These receptors originate from a man between 50 and 59 years old who received an inactivated influenza vaccine. Donor details come from another sample of the same person, matched by shared clones.

The rearrangement joins TRBV2 to TRBJ2-3; 7 positions agree with TRBD1. The V and J ends lost 6 bases and 9 bases, in that order; junction bases with no gene match: 6. Germline CDR1 SNHLY, CDR2 FYNNEI. CDR3 size: 12 residues. Here the CDR3 reads CASRQGGVTQYF. The DNA for the CDR3 is TGTGCCAGCAGGCAAGGGGGCGTAACGCAGTATTTT.

This clonotype was observed many times. V usage is TRBV20-1 and J usage is TRBJ2-3; no clear D gene. The CDR3 loop spans 14 amino acids. Per the germline V gene, CDR1 is DFQATT and CDR2 is SNEGSKA (reference sequence). The germline V and J ends were trimmed by 4 bases and 0 bases, with 11 bases remaining between them. CDR3 loop: CSAIRPASTDTQYF. DNA for the CDR3: TGCAGTGCTATCCGTCCAGCTAGCACAGATACGCAGTATTTT.

The chain is built from TRBV5-8 and TRBJ1-2; 7 bases align to TRBD1. CDR3 size: 15 residues. Trimming removed 4 bases from V and 2 bases from J; junction bases left unmatched: 8. CDR1 is SGHTS and CDR2 is YDEGEE in the germline V gene. CDR3 in DNA: TGTGCCAGCAGCCGCCTTCTACAGGGGAACTATGGCTACACCTTC. Translated: CASSRLLQGNYGYTF.

The J gene is TRBJ2-6, the V gene TRBV5-6; 7 bases match TRBD2. Trimming cost V 5 bases and J 2 bases; bases outside gene matches: 4. Looked up from germline, CDR1 is SGHDT and CDR2 is YYEEEE. The CDR3 totals 15 residues. The CDR3: CASRTGGTGANVLTF. CDR3 bases: TGTGCCAGCAGGACGGGAGGCACTGGGGCCAACGTCCTGACTTTC.

The genes are TRBV7-9 and TRBJ2-1; 14 bases align to TRBD2. Germline CDR1 reads SEHNR; CDR2 reads FQNEAQ (reference sequence). The CDR3 is 17 amino acids. V dropped 4 bases and J dropped 10; count of bases not matched to a gene: 12. DNA for the CDR3: TGTGCCAGCAGCTCAATTTCGGGACTAGCGGGGGCGGGGGAGCAGTTCTTC. Amino acid sequence: CASSSISGLAGAGEQFF.

The chain employs TRBV5-1 and TRBJ1-2, with D unresolved. The germline V gene encodes CDR1 SGHRS and CDR2 YFSETQ. V lost 2 bases and J lost 10, with 9 bases in between. There are 11 residues in the CDR3. In nucleotides, the CDR3 is TGCGCCAGCAGCTTCGGACTGTTCTACACCTTC. Amino acids: CASSFGLFYTF.